Listed below are T cell receptor beta chains from one sample, sequenced in a study of early T cells in non-severe SARS-CoV-2 infection. TCRdb used MiXCR to reprocess the 5' RACE reads, holding one entry per CDR3 protein. The top ten hold 1.2% of the sample, which has 55,000 to 75,000 distinct CDR3 sequences, roughly a tenth seen once. Sequenced input: whole blood. These receptors were obtained from an adult who was a healthcare worker with PCR-confirmed SARS-CoV-2 infection or an uninfected control (not recorded which). Both conserved end residues are part of each CDR3. The order of the fields is V gene, clone size, J gene, D gene, CDR3 protein, CDR3 DNA. The D gene is left open where the match is weak. Expanded clones get a size class; other rows say once, few or many, or leave the size out.

TRBV12-3/TRBV12-4	-	TRBJ2-5	-	CASSLDYSQETQYF	TGTGCCAGCAGTTTAGATTACAGCCAAGAGACCCAGTACTTC
TRBV7-2	-	TRBJ1-5	TRBD1	CASRRTGSGLDQPQHF	TGTGCCAGCAGGAGGACAGGGTCGGGCTTGGATCAGCCCCAGCATTTT
TRBV6-1	few	TRBJ1-4	-	CASTSGGRGTNEKLFF	TGTGCCAGCACCTCCGGGGGCAGGGGTACTAATGAAAAACTGTTTTTT
TRBV6-1	few	TRBJ2-2	TRBD1	CASSPAWTGYTGELFF	TGTGCCAGCAGTCCGGCGTGGACAGGGTACACCGGGGAGCTGTTTTTT
TRBV7-6	few	TRBJ2-5	-	CASSQIRGETQYF	TGTGCCAGCAGCCAAATACGGGGAGAGACCCAGTACTTC
TRBV29-1	many	TRBJ1-5	-	CSVGVRVNQPQHF	TGCAGCGTTGGCGTAAGGGTCAATCAGCCCCAGCATTTT
TRBV3-1	few	TRBJ1-2	-	CASSQDRIRGGYTF	TGTGCCAGCAGCCAAGATCGTATCCGGGGTGGCTACACCTTC
TRBV10-3	many	TRBJ2-5	-	CAISELAGAQETQYF	TGTGCCATCAGTGAACTCGCGGGGGCACAAGAGACCCAGTACTTC
TRBV7-6	few	TRBJ2-5	-	CASSARIPRQETQYF	TGTGCCAGCAGCGCCCGGATACCAAGGCAGGAGACCCAGTACTTC
TRBV18	-	TRBJ2-3	-	CASSLEEYADTQYF	TGTGCCAGCTCACTTGAAGAGTATGCAGATACGCAGTATTTT